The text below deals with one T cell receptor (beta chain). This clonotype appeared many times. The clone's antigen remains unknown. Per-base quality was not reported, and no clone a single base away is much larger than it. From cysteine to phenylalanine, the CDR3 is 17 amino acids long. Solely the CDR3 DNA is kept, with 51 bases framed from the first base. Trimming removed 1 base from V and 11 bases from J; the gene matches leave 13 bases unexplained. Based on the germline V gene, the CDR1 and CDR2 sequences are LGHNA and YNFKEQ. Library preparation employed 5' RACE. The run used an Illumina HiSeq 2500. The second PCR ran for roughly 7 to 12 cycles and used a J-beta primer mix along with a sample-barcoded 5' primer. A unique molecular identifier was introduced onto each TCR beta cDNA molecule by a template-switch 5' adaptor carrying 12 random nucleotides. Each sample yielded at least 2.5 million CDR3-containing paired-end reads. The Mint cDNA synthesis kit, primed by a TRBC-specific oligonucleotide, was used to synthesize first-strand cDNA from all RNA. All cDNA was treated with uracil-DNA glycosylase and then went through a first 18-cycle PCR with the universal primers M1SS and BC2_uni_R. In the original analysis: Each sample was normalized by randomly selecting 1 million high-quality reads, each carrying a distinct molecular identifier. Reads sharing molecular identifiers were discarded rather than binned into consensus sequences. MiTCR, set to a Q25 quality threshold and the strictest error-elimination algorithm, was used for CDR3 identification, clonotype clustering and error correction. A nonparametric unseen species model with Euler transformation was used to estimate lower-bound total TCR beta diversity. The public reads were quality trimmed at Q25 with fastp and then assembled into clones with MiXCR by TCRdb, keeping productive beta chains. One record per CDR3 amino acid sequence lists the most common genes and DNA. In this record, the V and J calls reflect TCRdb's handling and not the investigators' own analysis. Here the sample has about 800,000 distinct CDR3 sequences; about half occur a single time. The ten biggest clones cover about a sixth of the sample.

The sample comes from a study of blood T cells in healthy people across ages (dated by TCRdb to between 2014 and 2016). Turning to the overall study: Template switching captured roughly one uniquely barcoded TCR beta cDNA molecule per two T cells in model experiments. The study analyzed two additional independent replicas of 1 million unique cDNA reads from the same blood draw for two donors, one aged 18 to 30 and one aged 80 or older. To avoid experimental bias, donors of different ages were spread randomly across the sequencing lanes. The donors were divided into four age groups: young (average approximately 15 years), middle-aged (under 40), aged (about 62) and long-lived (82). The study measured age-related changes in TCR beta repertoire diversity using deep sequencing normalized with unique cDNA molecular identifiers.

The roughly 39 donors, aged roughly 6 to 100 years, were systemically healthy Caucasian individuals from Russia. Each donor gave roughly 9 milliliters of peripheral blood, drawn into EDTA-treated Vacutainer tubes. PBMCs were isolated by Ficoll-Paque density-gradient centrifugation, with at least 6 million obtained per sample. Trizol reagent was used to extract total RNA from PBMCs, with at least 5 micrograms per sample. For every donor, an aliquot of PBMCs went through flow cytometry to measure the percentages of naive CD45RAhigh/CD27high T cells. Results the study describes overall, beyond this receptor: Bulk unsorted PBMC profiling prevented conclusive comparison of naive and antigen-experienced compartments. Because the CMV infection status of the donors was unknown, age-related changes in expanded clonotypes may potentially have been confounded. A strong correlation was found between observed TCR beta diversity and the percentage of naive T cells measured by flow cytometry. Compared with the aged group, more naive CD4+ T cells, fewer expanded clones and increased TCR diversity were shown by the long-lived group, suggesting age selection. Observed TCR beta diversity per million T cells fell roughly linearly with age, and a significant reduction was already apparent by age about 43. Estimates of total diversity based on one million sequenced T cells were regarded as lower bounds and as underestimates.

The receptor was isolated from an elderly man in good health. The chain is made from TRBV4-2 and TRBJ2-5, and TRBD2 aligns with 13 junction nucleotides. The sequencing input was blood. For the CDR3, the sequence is CASSQAPLAGGLNEQYF. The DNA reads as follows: TGTGCCAGCAGCCAAGCCCCACTAGCGGGAGGGCTTAATGAGCAGTACTTC.